The 17 T cell receptor beta chains reported below all come from one sample, sequenced in a study of early T cells in non-severe SARS-CoV-2 infection. TCRdb fed the 5' RACE reads into MiXCR, producing one record per CDR3 protein. This sample has about 80,000 distinct CDR3 sequences, with roughly 4.7% found just once. The material sequenced was whole blood, taken at baseline. Every receptor here comes from an adult who was a healthcare worker with PCR-confirmed SARS-CoV-2 infection or an uninfected control (not recorded which).

The V call is TRBV5-6, the J call TRBJ2-1; 8 bases are shared with TRBD2. After removal of 1 base from V and 3 bases from J, the junction contained 6 bases not matched to a gene. This CDR3 is built from 16 residues. Germline CDR1 and CDR2: SGHDT and YYEEEE. CDR3 sequence: CASSLRAGAVYNEQFF. The DNA of the CDR3 is TGTGCCAGCAGCTTGAGAGCGGGAGCGGTCTACAATGAGCAGTTCTTC. Together with reference TRBV5-6 and TRBJ2-1, the CDR3 gives the full variable domain: DAGVTQSPTHLIKTRGQQVTLRCSPKSGHDTVSWYQQALGQGPQFIFQYYEEEERQRGNFPDRFSGHQFPNYSSELNVNALLLGDSALYLCASSLRAGAVYNEQFFGPGTRLTVL.

The V call is TRBV30, the J call TRBJ1-2; TRBD1 is a possible D gene (6 bases). V dropped 4 bases and J dropped 2 bases, with 14 bases sitting between them. The length of the CDR3 is 14 residues. The germline CDR1 and CDR2 sequences are GTSNPN and SVGIG (reference sequence). The CDR3 region has the DNA TGTGCCTGGAAGCAGGGGCAGGGGAACTATGGCTACACCTTC. Its protein is CAWKQGQGNYGYTF.

This chain joins TRBV20-1 and TRBJ1-2; 8 bases map to TRBD1. The junction had 7 bases not matched to a gene; V was cut back by 6 bases and J by 7 bases. The CDR3 sequence is 12 residues long. The germline CDR1 and CDR2 sequences are DFQATT and SNEGSKA (reference sequence). CDR3: CSAPDRASGYTF. CDR3 nucleotides: TGCAGTGCCCCGGACAGGGCCTCTGGCTACACCTTC.

This clonotype was found many times. This chain links TRBV21-1 with TRBJ2-7; the table's D gene call, TRBD2, was not cross checked with the DNA. TRBV21-1 is flagged as a pseudogene. This CDR3 has 16 residues. CDR3 protein: CASSEWREALDYEQYF. CDR3 bases: TGTGCCAGCAGCGAATGGCGGGAGGCTCTTGACTACGAGCAGTACTTC.

The J gene is TRBJ1-4, the V gene TRBV18, with a weak D call TRBD1 (5 bases). V was clipped by 6 bases and J by 6 bases, with 20 bases between them. This CDR3 spans 16 amino acids. The germline gives CDR1 KGHSH, CDR2 LQKENI. CDR3 DNA: TGTGCCAGCTCTATCACCACCGGGCAGGGATATGAAAAACTGTTTTTT. This gives the protein CASSITTGQGYEKLFF.

In this sample, this clonotype turned up a few times. V gene TRBV5-5 combines with J gene TRBJ2-3; D gene unclear. This CDR3 region has 16 residues. Per germline, CDR1 SGHKS and CDR2 YYEKEE (reference sequence). V lost 0 bases and J 2 bases, leaving 13 bases between the germline ends. As DNA, the CDR3 is TGTGCCAGCAGCTTGGCGGGCAGACGATCCACAGATACGCAGTATTTT. Amino acid sequence: CASSLAGRRSTDTQYF.

The chain carries TRBV18 and TRBJ2-6; 7 nucleotides match TRBD1. CDR1 is KGHSH, CDR2 LQKENI, per germline. The CDR3 covers 15 residues. After removal of 6 bases from V and 2 bases from J, the junction contained 4 bases not matched to a gene. The CDR3 DNA follows: TGTGCCAGCTCGCTCGACAGGGCTGGGGCCAACGTCCTGACTTTC. This gives the protein CASSLDRAGANVLTF.

This clonotype appeared many times. V gene TRBV7-2 combines with J gene TRBJ2-5; the match to TRBD2 covers 10 bases. The CDR3 contains 17 residues. Unmatched junction bases numbered 11, after V lost 5 bases and J lost 2 bases. From germline, CDR1 is SGHTA and CDR2 FQGNSA. The DNA for the CDR3 is TGTGCCAGCAGCACCCGGACTAGCGGCCGAATACAAGAGACCCAGTACTTC. Its protein product is CASSTRTSGRIQETQYF.

This clonotype has only a few counts. The chain uses TRBV2 and TRBJ2-3; 7 bases are shared with TRBD2. The CDR3 covers 14 residues. V gave up 8 bases and J gave up 6 bases; unmatched junction bases: 11. From germline, CDR1 is SNHLY and CDR2 FYNNEI. Here the CDR3 reads CASSARGRADTQYF. The CDR3 coding sequence is TGTGCCAGCTCTGCCCGGGGGAGGGCGGATACGCAGTATTTT.

The sample holds many counts of this clonotype. The rearrangement links TRBV7-2 to TRBJ1-2; no definite D call. With 2 bases removed from V and 4 bases from J, the gap between germline ends came to 8 bases. This CDR3 comprises 13 residues. Germline V lookup: CDR1 SGHTA, CDR2 FQGNSA. The CDR3 protein is CASSLSGIYGYTF. As DNA, the CDR3 is TGTGCCAGCAGCTTATCGGGAATCTATGGCTACACCTTC.

The genes are TRBV7-2 and TRBJ2-3; D remains unclear. The CDR3 length is 13 residues. Germline CDR1 reads SGHTA; CDR2 reads FQGNSA. Trimming shortened V by 7 bases and J by 0 bases, and 8 bases separated the two germline ends. CDR3 DNA sequence: TGTGCCAGCACCAACCCCAGCACAGATACGCAGTATTTT. Translation gives CASTNPSTDTQYF. The full variable domain, rest sourced from reference TRBV7-2 and TRBJ2-3, is GAGVSQSPSNKVTEKGKDVELRCDPISGHTALYWYRQSLGQGLEFLIYFQGNSAPDKSGLPSDRFSAERTGGSVSTLTIQRTQQEDSAVYLCASTNPSTDTQYFGPGTRLTVL.

This clonotype was picked up many times. The rearrangement uses TRBV29-1 and TRBJ2-7, with D perhaps matching TRBD2 (6 bases). Trimming took off 4 bases at V and 2 bases at J, with 15 bases between the two ends. The CDR3 is 14 amino acids. Germline V gives CDR1 SQVTM, CDR2 ANQGSEA. The CDR3 bases are TGCAGCGTTGTATTTGCGGGGAGCACCTACGAGCAGTACTTC. Translation: CSVVFAGSTYEQYF.

The chain carries TRBV28 and TRBJ2-2; D is uncertain. V was trimmed by 9 bases and J by 4 bases, leaving 9 bases between them. The CDR3 is 12 residues long. Germline CDR1 is MDHEN and CDR2 is SYDVKM. The CDR3, as DNA: TGTGCCAGTAGGGTTGTCACCGGGGAGCTGTTTTTT. It encodes CASRVVTGELFF.

The J gene is TRBJ1-1, the V gene TRBV2; D is perhaps TRBD1 (6 bases). Germline lookup yields CDR1 SNHLY and CDR2 FYNNEI. The CDR3 extends over 13 amino acids. V lost 6 bases, J lost 1 base, and 9 bases lay in between. The CDR3 loop reads CASSRGRNTEAFF. As DNA, the CDR3 is TGTGCCAGCAGCCGGGGGCGGAACACTGAAGCTTTCTTT.

In its sample, this clonotype was seen a few times. As DNA, the CDR3 is TGTGCCAGCAGTGAAGCGGTCAGCTACAATCAGCCCCAGCATTTT. Protein sequence: CASSEAVSYNQPQHF. The chain combines TRBV6-1 with TRBJ1-5; D remains ambiguous. Germline-derived CDR1 and CDR2 are MNHNS and SASEGT. The germline V and J ends were trimmed by 0 bases and 3 bases, with 9 bases remaining between them. CDR3 length: 15 residues.

This clonotype was counted ten times or more. The genes are TRBV7-8 and TRBJ2-1, with D unclear. The length of the CDR3 is 14 residues. Between the trimmed V and J ends, which lost 1 base and 7 bases, there was a span of 11 bases. Germline CDR1 and CDR2: SGHVS and FQNEAQ. The CDR3 DNA reads TGTGCCAGCAGCTTAGAGGCTTGGAGAAATGAGCAGTTCTTC. This codes for CASSLEAWRNEQFF.

This clonotype came up a few times. The chain couples TRBV19 to TRBJ2-7; TRBD2 matches 8 bases. CDR1 LNHDA and CDR2 SQIVND come from the germline V gene (reference sequence). J gave up 2 bases and V 6 bases, and 15 bases lay outside the gene matches. This CDR3 is built from 17 residues. DNA of the CDR3: TGTGCCAGTAGCGTGGCCACGGGGGGGCTACCAACCTACGAGCAGTACTTC. The encoded protein is CASSVATGGLPTYEQYF.